Listed here is a single T cell receptor beta chain. The sample is drawn from a study of blood T cell repertoires in COVID-19. For the study at large: Both acute and convalescent COVID-19 samples were obtained from the United States, Italy and Spain.

Produced via immunoSEQ multiplex PCR; TCRdb's table is partial and in-frame only. Of about 94,000 clones in the sample, approximately 86% were seen once. Looked up from germline, CDR1 is SEHNR and CDR2 is FQNEAQ (reference sequence). This CDR3 is built from 15 residues. The J segment lost 6 bases and the V segment lost 4 bases, leaving 6 bases of the junction unmatched. The sequenced material came from peripheral blood. The origin of this receptor is a woman aged 60-75 years in a cohort sampled during active or convalescent COVID-19. The chain recombines TRBV7-9 with TRBJ2-1; 10 bases align to TRBD1. The CDR3 loop reads CASSSRDRGSNEQFF. CDR3 nucleotides: TGTGCCAGCAGCTCCCGGGACAGGGGCTCCAATGAGCAGTTCTTC.